This TCR beta chain was observed in a study of cytomegalovirus exposure and HLA in healthy donors. Whole-study context: Clustering assigned about four fifths of the roughly 400 genotyped donors to the Caucasian-associated ancestry cluster.

Deletions cut 5 bases from V and 2 bases from J, with 9 bases between. The CDR3 consists of 13 residues. From germline, CDR1 is SGHVS and CDR2 FNYEAQ. Notes on the study in general: Previously analyzed data showed that most TCR beta V segments were productive at a frequency of about 90% or about 30%. Researchers catalogued 160 or so TCR beta chains as cytomegalovirus-associated.

60 Vbeta and 13 Jbeta primers were used in PCR. Method: immunoSEQ multiplex PCR; TCRdb's copy keeps in-frame clones and lacks some. In the table there are some 140,000 clones, approximately 80% of which are singletons. In the case of this clone: Its target is not known.

The specimen was PBMCs. The receptor was isolated from a man aged 45-60 years in good health and CMV-seronegative. The chain is built from TRBV7-6 and TRBJ2-5, with D perhaps matching TRBD1 (6 bases). CDR3 sequence: CASSLGQQETQYF. In DNA form, the CDR3 reads TGTGCCAGCAGCCTCGGACAGCAAGAGACCCAGTACTTC.